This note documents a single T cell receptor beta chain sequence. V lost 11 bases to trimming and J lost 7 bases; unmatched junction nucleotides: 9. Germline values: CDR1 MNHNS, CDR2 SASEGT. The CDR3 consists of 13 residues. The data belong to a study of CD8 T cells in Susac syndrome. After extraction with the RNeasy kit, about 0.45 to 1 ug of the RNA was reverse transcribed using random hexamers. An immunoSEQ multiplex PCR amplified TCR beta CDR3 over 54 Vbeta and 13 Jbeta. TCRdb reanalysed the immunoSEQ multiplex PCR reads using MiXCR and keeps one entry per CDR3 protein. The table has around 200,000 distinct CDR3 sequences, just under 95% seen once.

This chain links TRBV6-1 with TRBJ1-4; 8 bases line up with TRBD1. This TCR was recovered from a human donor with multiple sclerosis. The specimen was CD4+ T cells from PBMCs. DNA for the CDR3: TGTGCCGGCGACAGGGGTCCCGGTGAAAAACTGTTTTTT. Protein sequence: CAGDRGPGEKLFF.